This TCR beta chain was found in a study of cytomegalovirus exposure and HLA in healthy donors. Clones were sequenced by immunoSEQ multiplex PCR, and TCRdb holds only the in-frame ones, with some missing. The table lists roughly 150,000 clones, approximately 89% of them singletons, with 0.6% to 0.8% in the top ten. The V and J ends lost 2 bases and 1 base respectively, with 13 bases between them. Germline V gene lookup returns CDR1 KGHSH and CDR2 LQKENI. The CDR3 length is 16 residues. Study-wide results and caveats: Most TCR sequences were rare, but some public TCRs occurred in many donors. Cytomegalovirus association was listed for 150 or so TCR beta chains.

The 120-subject validation cohort, separate from the approximately 660-subject first cohort, included the donors. Notes on this clone: The antigen is undetermined.

The sample taken for sequencing was PBMCs. V is TRBV18 and J is TRBJ2-3, with D perhaps TRBD2 (6 bases). The sequence was collected from a man aged 18-30 years in good health and CMV-seronegative. In nucleotides, the CDR3 is TGTGCCAGCTCACCAAAGGCTAGCGCCGGCACAGATACGCAGTATTTT. Translating gives CASSPKASAGTDTQYF.